This T cell receptor (beta chain) was recovered during a study of blood T cells in healthy people across ages. This clonotype appeared once. The antigen remains undetermined. The study recruited healthy Caucasian donors from Russia who were aged roughly 6 to 95. The study's findings and limits: As naive T cell percentage varied, TCR beta diversity correlated strongly with it.

Trimming removed 1 base from V and 4 bases from J, with 11 bases in between. Germline V gene data show CDR1 as DFQATT and CDR2 as SNEGSKA (reference sequence). This CDR3 comprises 14 residues. Alongside a J-beta primer mix, a sample-barcoded 5' primer served in a second PCR lasting 7 to 11 cycles. TCRdb independently ran MiXCR on the 5' RACE reads; one entry per CDR3 protein. The table lists roughly 1,800,000 distinct CDR3 sequences, around half of them singletons, with approximately 2.1% in the top ten. Sample: blood. V gene TRBV20-1 combines with J gene TRBJ2-1; possibly TRBD2 for D (6 bases). The clonotype was recovered from a woman aged 40-49 years in good health. The CDR3 bases are TGCAGTGCTAGAGCCAGCGGGCCATACAATGAGCAGTTCTTC. Translation: CSARASGPYNEQFF.